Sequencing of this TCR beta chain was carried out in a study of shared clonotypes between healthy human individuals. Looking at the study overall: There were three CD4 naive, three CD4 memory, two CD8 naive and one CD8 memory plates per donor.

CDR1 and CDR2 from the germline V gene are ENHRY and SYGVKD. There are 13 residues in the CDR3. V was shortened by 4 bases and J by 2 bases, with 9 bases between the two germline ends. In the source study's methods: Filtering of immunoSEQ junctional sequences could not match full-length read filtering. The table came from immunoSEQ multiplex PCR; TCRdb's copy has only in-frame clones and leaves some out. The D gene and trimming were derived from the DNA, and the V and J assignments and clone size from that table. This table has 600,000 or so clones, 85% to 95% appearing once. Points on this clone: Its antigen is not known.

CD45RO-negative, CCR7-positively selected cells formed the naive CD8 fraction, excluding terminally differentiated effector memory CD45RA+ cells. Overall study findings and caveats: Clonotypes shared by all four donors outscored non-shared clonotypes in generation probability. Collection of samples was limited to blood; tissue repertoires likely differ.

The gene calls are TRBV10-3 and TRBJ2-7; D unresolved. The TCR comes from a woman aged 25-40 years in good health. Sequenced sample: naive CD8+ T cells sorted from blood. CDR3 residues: CAISGKDPYEQYF. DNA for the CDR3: TGTGCCATCAGTGGTAAGGACCCCTACGAGCAGTACTTC.